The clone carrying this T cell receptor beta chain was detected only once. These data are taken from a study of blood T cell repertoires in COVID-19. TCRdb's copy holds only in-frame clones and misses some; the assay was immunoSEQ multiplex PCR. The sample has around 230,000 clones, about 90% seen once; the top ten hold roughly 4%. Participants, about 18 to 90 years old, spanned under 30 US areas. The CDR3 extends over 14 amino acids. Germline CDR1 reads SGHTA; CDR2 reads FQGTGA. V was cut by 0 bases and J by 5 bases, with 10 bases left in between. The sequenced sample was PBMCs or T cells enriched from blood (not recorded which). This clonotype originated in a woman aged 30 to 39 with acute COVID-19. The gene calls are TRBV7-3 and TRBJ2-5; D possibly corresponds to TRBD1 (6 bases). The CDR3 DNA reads TGTGCCAGCAGCTTAACAGGGGGTGACGAGACCCAGTACTTC. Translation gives CASSLTGGDETQYF. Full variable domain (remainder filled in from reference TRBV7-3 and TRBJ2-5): GAGVSQTPSNKVTEKGKYVELRCDPISGHTALYWYRQSLGQGPEFLIYFQGTGAADDSGLPNDRFFAVRPEGSVSTLKIQRTERGDSAVYLCASSLTGGDETQYFGPGTRLLVL.